This T cell receptor (beta chain) was profiled in a study of post-analysis software for immune sequencing data. This clonotype was counted ten times or more. No antigen is known for it. Each TCR beta cDNA library carried unique molecular identifiers. TCRdb called the PCR reads again in MiXCR, with one record for every CDR3 protein. The table records fewer than 850,000 distinct CDR3 sequences, roughly 30% of them present only once. General study results and limits: Included in a set of about five TRBV segments more frequent in patients than controls were TRBV5-6, TRBV5-1 and TRBV20-1. In multiple sclerosis, normalized Chao1 diversity was significantly below that of controls. The F measure placed samples prepared in the same batch into strongly shared clusters.

Per germline, CDR1 MGHRA and CDR2 YSYEKL. The junction had 7 bases not matched to a gene; V was cut back by 1 base and J by 7 bases. The CDR3 loop spans 15 amino acids. The rearrangement joins TRBV4-1 to TRBJ1-5, with 7 nucleotides matching TRBD1. The sequence was collected from a girl aged 10-17 years with multiple sclerosis. Sample: blood. In nucleotides, the CDR3 is TGCGCCAGCAGCCAAGCGACAGGGTCTCGGCAGCCCCAGCATTTT. As protein: CASSQATGSRQPQHF.